The rows below give T cell receptor beta chains drawn from one sample of a study of cytomegalovirus exposure and HLA in healthy donors. Profiling relied on immunoSEQ multiplex PCR, and the TCRdb table lists in-frame clones only, not all of them. The repertoire consists of around 190,000 clones, with approximately 80% occurring once and the leading ten covering 3.4%. The sequencing input was PBMCs. The receptors were gathered from a man aged 40-49 years in good health and CMV-seropositive. Both conserved end residues are part of each CDR3. A D gene is named only where the DNA matches it firmly. Some rows have no size entry. The others give once, few or many, or a class for an expanded clone.

j_call | v_call | cdr3_length | d_call | clone_size | cdr3_aa | cdr3_nt
TRBJ2-2 | TRBV28 | 12 | . | . | CASSLFAGELFF | TGTGCCAGCAGTTTGTTCGCCGGGGAGCTGTTTTTT
TRBJ1-5 | TRBV2 | 13 | . | once | CASSGTLAQPQHF | TGTGCCAGCAGTGGGACATTAGCTCAGCCCCAGCATTTT
TRBJ2-7 | TRBV6-5 | 14 | . | . | CASSSRLGLYEQYF | TGTGCCAGCAGTTCGCGACTGGGACTTTACGAGCAGTACTTC
TRBJ2-7 | TRBV7-9 | 17 | . | . | CASNTLFAGASSYEQYF | TGTGCCAGCAACACCCTCTTCGCGGGGGCCAGCTCCTACGAGCAGTACTTC
TRBJ2-7 | TRBV5-5 | 16 | . | . | CASRSTGPFDFHEQYF | TGTGCCAGCAGATCGACAGGCCCCTTTGATTTCCACGAGCAGTACTTC
TRBJ2-3 | TRBV4-2 | 17 | . | . | CASSQEGGGPITDTQYF | TGTGCCAGCAGCCAAGAAGGGGGGGGGCCCATCACAGATACGCAGTATTTT
TRBJ2-5 | TRBV30 | 14 | . | . | CAWSNAGVVWTQYF | TGTGCCTGGAGTAACGCCGGGGTGGTTTGGACCCAGTACTTC
TRBJ2-1 | TRBV2 | 15 | . | . | CASRLTTSGGVEQFF | TGTGCCAGCAGGCTGACTACCTCTGGTGGGGTGGAGCAGTTCTTC
TRBJ1-1 | TRBV5-1 | 15 | TRBD1 | once | CASSRGDRATTEAFF | TGCGCCAGCAGCAGAGGGGACAGGGCGACCACTGAAGCTTTCTTT
TRBJ1-5 | TRBV10-3 | 13 | TRBD1 | . | CAISAGQGKPQHF | TGTGCCATCAGTGCGGGACAGGGGAAGCCCCAGCATTTT
TRBJ1-5 | TRBV28 | 12 | . | . | CASSLLRQPQHF | TGTGCCAGCAGTTTATTGCGTCAGCCCCAGCATTTT
TRBJ2-7 | TRBV27 | 17 | TRBD2 | . | CASSRYRTSGSPYEQYF | TGTGCCAGCAGTAGATATAGGACTAGCGGGAGCCCCTACGAGCAGTACTTC
TRBJ2-1 | TRBV9 | 15 | TRBD2 | . | CASSVAPGGYNEQFF | TGTGCCAGCAGCGTAGCCCCGGGAGGGTACAATGAGCAGTTCTTC
TRBJ2-1 | TRBV18 | 15 | . | . | CASSPFQGIHNEQFF | TGTGCCAGCTCACCTTTCCAGGGGATCCACAATGAGCAGTTCTTC
TRBJ2-1 | TRBV4-2 | 17 | TRBD2 | . | CASSQDVASGRAGEQFF | TGTGCCAGCAGCCAAGATGTGGCTAGCGGGAGGGCCGGTGAGCAGTTCTTC
TRBJ2-5 | TRBV5-1 | 15 | TRBD2 | . | CASSLASGGYETQYF | TGCGCCAGCAGCTTGGCGTCGGGGGGGTACGAGACCCAGTACTTC
TRBJ1-1 | TRBV9 | 13 | . | . | CASSVALNTEAFF | TGTGCCAGCAGCGTAGCTCTGAACACTGAAGCTTTCTTT
TRBJ2-1 | TRBV7-9 | 15 | TRBD2 | . | CASSSQRDSYNEQFF | TGTGCCAGCAGCTCCCAGCGGGACTCCTACAATGAGCAGTTCTTC
TRBJ2-5 | TRBV5-1 | 14 | . | . | CASSLGAGQETQYF | TGCGCCAGCAGCTTGGGGGCCGGTCAAGAGACCCAGTACTTC
TRBJ2-5 | TRBV28 | 16 | TRBD1 | . | CASSLSTGQGAETQYF | TGTGCCAGCAGTTTGTCCACGGGACAGGGGGCAGAGACCCAGTACTTC
TRBJ2-7 | TRBV14 | 13 | TRBD2 | . | CASSRTRLSWEYF | TGTGCCAGCAGCCGGACTAGGTTAAGTTGGGAGTACTTC
TRBJ2-1 | TRBV7-6 | 15 | TRBD2 | . | CASSTGTSVYNEQFF | TGTGCCAGCAGCACCGGGACTAGCGTATACAATGAGCAGTTCTTC
TRBJ2-2 | TRBV30 | 14 | TRBD1 | . | CAWSGQGRSGELFF | TGTGCCTGGAGTGGACAGGGGAGGAGCGGGGAGCTGTTTTTT
TRBJ1-2 | TRBV21-1 | 16 | . | . | CASSKGRRLGLYGYTF | TGTGCCAGCAGCAAAGGCAGGCGACTGGGGCTTTATGGCTACACCTTC
TRBJ2-3 | TRBV9 | 16 | TRBD2 | . | CASSVGGLAEVDTQYF | TGTGCCAGCAGCGTAGGAGGACTAGCGGAGGTAGATACGCAGTATTTT
TRBJ2-3 | TRBV19 | 15 | . | . | CASSIDQVSTDTQYF | TGTGCCAGTAGTATAGACCAGGTTAGCACAGATACGCAGTATTTT
TRBJ2-1 | TRBV19 | 16 | TRBD2 | once | CASSFLTTSGGDEQFF | TGTGCCAGTAGTTTTCTGACGACTAGCGGCGGGGATGAGCAGTTCTTC
TRBJ2-1 | TRBV18 | 12 | . | . | CASSPSDNEQFF | TGTGCCAGCTCACCCTCAGACAATGAGCAGTTCTTC
TRBJ2-5 | TRBV5-5 | 14 | TRBD1 | . | CASSRGQGWETQYF | TGTGCCAGCAGCCGAGGACAGGGCTGGGAGACCCAGTACTTC
TRBJ2-2 | TRBV7-2 | 15 | TRBD2 | . | CASSFLAGGMGELFF | TGTGCCAGCAGCTTTCTGGCGGGAGGGATGGGGGAGCTGTTTTTT
TRBJ2-7 | TRBV6-6 | 13 | . | . | CASSYRGSYEQYF | TGTGCCAGCAGTTACAGGGGTAGCTACGAGCAGTACTTC
TRBJ1-1 | TRBV5-1 | 13 | . | . | CASSLHGGTEAFF | TGCGCCAGCAGCCTTCACGGTGGCACTGAAGCTTTCTTT
TRBJ1-1 | TRBV27 | 15 | TRBD1 | . | CASRSGGQLGTEAFF | TGTGCCAGCAGATCAGGGGGCCAGTTGGGCACTGAAGCTTTCTTT
TRBJ2-3 | TRBV19 | 14 | . | . | CASSTSASTDTQYF | TGTGCCAGTAGTACGAGTGCTAGCACAGATACGCAGTATTTT
TRBJ1-3 | TRBV28 | 12 | . | . | CASRSSGNTIYF | TGTGCCAGCAGGTCCTCCGGAAACACCATATATTTT
TRBJ2-7 | TRBV2 | 16 | . | . | CASGELLGDFPYEQYF | TGTGCCAGCGGGGAGCTCCTGGGGGACTTTCCCTACGAGCAGTACTTC
TRBJ1-1 | TRBV5-4 | 15 | . | . | CASSQDAAVRNQSFF | TGTGCCAGCAGCCAAGATGCCGCGGTGAGGAACCAATCTTTCTTT
TRBJ2-1 | TRBV14 | 19 | . | . | CASSHPRLTPGPQVNEQFF | TGTGCCAGCAGCCACCCGCGTCTTACTCCCGGCCCGCAGGTGAATGAGCAGTTCTTC
TRBJ2-3 | TRBV4-1 | 16 | . | . | CASSQPGGAPSDTQYF | TGCGCCAGCAGCCAACCTGGCGGGGCTCCTTCAGATACGCAGTATTTT
TRBJ1-4 | TRBV25-1 | 17 | . | . | CASSEPSPQVVNEKLFF | TGTGCCAGCAGTGAACCCTCCCCGCAGGTCGTTAATGAAAAACTGTTTTTT
TRBJ1-6 | TRBV4-1 | 12 | . | . | CASSRQNSPLHF | TGCGCCAGCAGCCGCCAGAATTCACCCCTCCACTTT
TRBJ2-2 | TRBV28 | 12 | . | . | CASNTVTGELFF | TGTGCCAGCAACACAGTGACCGGGGAGCTGTTTTTT
TRBJ1-2 | TRBV11-2 | 13 | TRBD1 | . | CASSLGQGPGYTF | TGTGCCAGCAGCTTAGGACAGGGACCTGGCTACACCTTC
TRBJ2-2 | TRBV9 | 16 | . | . | CASSLSATYLTGELFF | TGTGCCAGCAGCCTGAGTGCGACATACTTAACCGGGGAGCTGTTTTTT
TRBJ1-3 | TRBV2 | 16 | TRBD1 | few | CASSQMTGLGGNTIYF | TGTGCCAGCAGCCAGATGACAGGGCTGGGAGGAAACACCATATATTTT
TRBJ1-2 | TRBV6-6 | 14 | . | few | CASSYSDINYGYTF | TGTGCCAGCAGTTACTCGGACATTAACTATGGCTACACCTTC
TRBJ1-3 | TRBV5-8 | 16 | . | once | CASSLAGGLSGNTIYF | TGTGCCAGCAGCTTGGCCGGGGGGCTCTCTGGAAACACCATATATTTT
TRBJ2-2 | TRBV5-6 | 15 | . | . | CASSPLGALGGELFF | TGTGCCAGCAGCCCTTTGGGGGCCCTAGGCGGGGAGCTGTTTTTT
TRBJ2-5 | TRBV7-2 | 18 | TRBD2 | . | CASSPTPGLAGGRQTQYF | TGTGCCAGCAGCCCGACCCCGGGACTAGCGGGAGGCCGGCAGACCCAGTACTTC
TRBJ2-7 | TRBV7-6 | 13 | . | . | CASSISKAYEQYF | TGTGCCAGCAGCATTAGCAAGGCTTACGAGCAGTACTTC
TRBJ1-2 | TRBV27 | 13 | . | . | CASSSVRDYGYTF | TGTGCCAGCAGTTCCGTACGGGACTATGGCTACACCTTC
TRBJ1-3 | TRBV4-1 | 16 | . | . | CASSQDPLRSGNTIYF | TGCGCCAGCAGCCAAGATCCGCTGCGCTCTGGAAACACCATATATTTT
TRBJ2-7 | TRBV5-5 | 15 | . | . | CASSLGPVASYEQYF | TGTGCCAGCAGCTTGGGGCCAGTGGCCTCCTACGAGCAGTACTTC
TRBJ1-6 | TRBV10-3 | 16 | TRBD1 | once | CAISVGQGADGSPLHF | TGTGCCATCAGTGTCGGGCAGGGGGCTGATGGTTCACCCCTCCACTTT
TRBJ2-5 | TRBV6-1 | 17 | TRBD1 | . | CASSDGTLDRGGETQYF | TGTGCCAGCAGTGACGGGACACTCGACAGGGGAGGAGAGACCCAGTACTTC
TRBJ2-7 | TRBV6-6 | 14 | . | once | CASSAGTIANEQYF | TGTGCCAGCAGCGCCGGGACAATAGCCAACGAGCAGTACTTC
TRBJ2-7 | TRBV2 | 14 | TRBD1 | . | CASSVGTGDYEQYF | TGTGCCAGCAGTGTTGGGACAGGGGACTACGAGCAGTACTTC
TRBJ2-2 | TRBV11-2 | 14 | . | . | CASSLAGQGGELFF | TGTGCCAGCAGCTTGGCGGGGCAAGGCGGGGAGCTGTTTTTT
TRBJ2-7 | TRBV7-2 | 16 | TRBD2 | . | CASSLGLAGVRNEQYF | TGTGCCAGCAGCCTAGGACTAGCGGGAGTGAGGAACGAGCAGTACTTC
TRBJ1-6 | TRBV6-6 | 14 | TRBD1 | . | CASSYNDRVPPLHF | TGTGCCAGCAGTTACAATGACAGGGTTCCACCCCTCCACTTT